The 8 T cell receptor beta chains reported below all come from one sample, sequenced in a study of cytomegalovirus exposure and HLA in healthy donors. The PCR used 60 Vbeta and 13 Jbeta primers. Sequencing used immunoSEQ multiplex PCR; TCRdb keeps in-frame clones, though not all of them. The profile shows roughly 150,000 clones, over 80% of them singletons. Sequenced input: PBMCs. All receptors derive from a girl aged 10-17 years in good health and CMV-seropositive.

The chain uses TRBV30 and TRBJ2-7; 7 nucleotides align to TRBD2. Germline CDR1 GTSNPN, CDR2 SVGIG (reference sequence). The junction had 6 bases not matched to a gene; V was cut back by 2 bases and J by 2 bases. There are 14 residues in the CDR3. The CDR3 coding sequence is TGTGCCTGGAGTCTCGGACTAGAAGCCTACGAGCAGTACTTC. It codes for CAWSLGLEAYEQYF.

The rearrangement links TRBV11-2 to TRBJ2-5, with TRBD1 identical over 8 bases. This CDR3 has 16 residues. The trim removed 2 bases at V and 3 bases at J, leaving 8 bases unmatched. The germline V gene encodes CDR1 SGHAT and CDR2 FQNNGV. The CDR3 sequence: CASSLRQGPSKETQYF. For the CDR3, the DNA is TGTGCCAGCAGCTTAAGACAGGGGCCATCCAAAGAGACCCAGTACTTC.

This clone was observed a handful of times. The rearrangement joins TRBV5-1 to TRBJ2-1; TRBD2 matches at 8 bases. Germline lookup yields CDR1 SGHRS and CDR2 YFSETQ. CDR3 length: 19 residues. The V and J ends lost 1 base and 9 bases, in that order; junction bases with no gene match: 21. This chain's CDR3 is CASSLWAGRGGGNGAEQFF. CDR3 in DNA: TGCGCCAGCAGCTTGTGGGCCGGACGCGGCGGGGGGAACGGCGCTGAGCAGTTCTTC.

The rearrangement joins TRBV7-9 to TRBJ1-5; the D gene is possibly TRBD1 (5 bases). The CDR3 covers 17 residues. With 5 bases removed from V and 0 bases from J, the gap between germline ends came to 17 bases. From germline, CDR1 is SEHNR and CDR2 FQNEAQ (reference sequence). The CDR3 protein is CASSQRSGFFSNQPQHF. CDR3 nucleotides: TGTGCCAGCAGCCAAAGATCAGGGTTTTTTAGCAATCAGCCCCAGCATTTT. The full variable domain, with the rest looked up from reference TRBV7-9 and TRBJ1-5, is DTGVSQNPRHKITKRGQNVTFRCDPISEHNRLYWYRQTLGQGPEFLTYFQNEAQLEKSRLLSDRFSAERPKGSFSTLEIQRTEQGDSAMYLCASSQRSGFFSNQPQHFGDGTRLSIL.

The genes are TRBV4-1 and TRBJ2-5; the match to TRBD2 covers 9 bases. The CDR3 has 14 amino acids. The ends lost 4 bases at V and 5 bases at J; junction bases unmatched: 5. Germline V gene sequence: CDR1 MGHRA, CDR2 YSYEKL. In DNA, the CDR3 is TGCGCCAGCAGCCTCTTTGGACTAGCGGAGACCCAGTACTTC. Protein sequence: CASSLFGLAETQYF.

This rearrangement joins TRBV5-1 to TRBJ2-1; 8 bases match TRBD1. Per germline, CDR1 SGHRS and CDR2 YFSETQ. With V trimmed by 0 bases and J by 0 bases, 11 bases remained unmatched. This CDR3 has 19 amino acids. The CDR3 bases are TGCGCCAGCAGCTTGGTCCTCACAGGGGGTGCTAGCTCCTACAATGAGCAGTTCTTC. Translating it yields CASSLVLTGGASSYNEQFF.

With regard to this clone: Distinct nucleotide sequences in the sample also encode this CDR3. The V gene is TRBV10-3, the J gene TRBJ1-5; D remains ambiguous. This CDR3 has 13 residues. Trimming shortened V by 3 bases and J by 5 bases, and 8 bases separated the two germline ends. The germline CDR1 and CDR2 sequences are ENHRY and SYGVKD. The CDR3 coding sequence is TGTGCCATCAGTGACAGAACAGATCAGCCCCAGCATTTT. Translating gives CAISDRTDQPQHF.

The chain is built from TRBV6-5 and TRBJ1-5; D is undetermined. The CDR3 spans 14 residues. The V gene lost 2 bases and the J gene lost 0 bases, with 5 bases spanning the gap. The germline CDR1 and CDR2 sequences are MNHEY and SVGAGI. The CDR3 protein is CASSYVYSNQPQHF. The CDR3 DNA reads TGTGCCAGCAGTTACGTATATAGCAATCAGCCCCAGCATTTT.